This T cell receptor (beta chain) was documented in a study of blood T cell repertoires in COVID-19 (dated by TCRdb to the early 2020s). At the level of the whole study: ImmuneRACE Cohort 3 recovered participants were defined by two consecutive negative NP/OP PCR tests, healthcare professional clearance, or symptom resolution. The samples were drawn from the first 160 participants of the ongoing ImmuneRACE study and from about 1,200 subjects provided by 6 global collaborators. Subjects who had been exposed to COVID-19, were actively infected with it, or had recovered from it provided the deeply sampled blood TCRbeta repertoires that made up the dataset. The collaborator samples originated in the United States, Italy and Spain and spanned the acute and convalescent phases of COVID-19. HLA class I and class II types, where available, came from metadata supplied by the sample provider rather than from assay-based typing. Sample metadata almost always included a de-identified subject ID, COVID-19 status, age in years and sex. The material from the prospective study consisted of cDNA or gDNA derived from T cells, B-cell-depleted T cells, or PBMCs. A freely available public database, intended as a resource for researchers studying the immune response to SARS-CoV-2, is where the repertoires were released.

Participants in the prospective study were aged about 18 to 95 years, lived in 24 United States geographic areas, and enrolled through a virtual design. In the prospective study, cohorts were assigned on the basis of participant-reported clinical history obtained from a screening survey and a study questionnaire. Mobile phlebotomists in the prospective study collected whole blood, serum and a nasopharyngeal or oropharyngeal swab from every participant. Over a roughly two-month period, participants in the prospective study had the option of providing additional blood draws and questionnaires. Before DNA extraction, blood samples from the prospective study were shipped at room temperature or frozen. Broader findings and caveats from the paper: How much clinical and demographic metadata was included differed by source and by participant, and the metadata was provided uncurated.

TCRbeta CDR3 regions were amplified from genomic DNA using the immunoSEQ Assay, a bias-controlled multiplex PCR. Under the source paper's analysis protocol: Nucleated cell counts per sample were estimated from amplification of reference gene primers within the assay. To quantify the absolute abundance of each unique TCRbeta CDR3 rearrangement, sequence reads were collapsed and filtered. For each sample, productive Simpson clonality was calculated by taking the square root of Simpson's diversity index across productive rearrangements. What TCRdb holds here is the immuneACCESS table cut down to in-frame rearrangements. Part of the clones is not present; checked against another copy, under half of the missing clones reflect an unresolved V gene, and the others are unexplained. That table supplies the V and J calls and clone size; D and trimming were determined from the DNA. This sample holds fewer than 350,000 clones; 88% were observed only once. Jointly, the top ten make up 2% to 2.5% of the sample.

In regard to this clone: Its antigen remains unidentified. There are no base qualities to consult, and no much larger clone falls within one base.

Sequenced material: PBMCs or T cells enriched from blood (not recorded which). The TCR was taken from a woman between 55 and 75 years old in a cohort exposed to, infected with or recovered from COVID-19 (not recorded which).

The CDR3 reads CASSPFWGQVVSEQYF. The sequence in DNA is TGTGCCAGCAGCCCATTTTGGGGACAGGTCGTAAGCGAGCAGTACTTC. This chain joins TRBV28 to TRBJ2-7; 8 bases in the middle match TRBD1. V is cut back by 6 bases and J by 6 bases, with 16 bases in the junction unmatched. Its CDR3 holds 16 amino acids, cysteine through phenylalanine. The retained sequence is limited to the CDR3, 48 bases, with the frame set at the first base. CDR1 and CDR2 (MDHEN, SYDVKM) derive from the germline V gene. Here the CDR3 is joined to the reference TRBV28 and TRBJ2-7 genes, and the full variable domain is: DVKVTQSSRYLVKRTGEKVFLECVQDMDHENMFWYRQDPGLGLRLIYFSYDVKMKEKGDIPEGYSVSREKKERFSLILESASTNQTSMYLCASSPFWGQVVSEQYFGPGTRLTVT.